The next 7 T cell receptor beta chains were all read from a single sample in a study of blood T cell repertoires in COVID-19. Profiling relied on immunoSEQ multiplex PCR, and the TCRdb table lists in-frame clones only, not all of them. The sample has 45,000 to 55,000 clones; around four fifths are singletons. Material for sequencing was PBMCs or T cells enriched from blood (not recorded which). The receptors shown here come from a woman between 50 and 59 years old with acute COVID-19.

This chain links TRBV9 with TRBJ2-3; no clear D gene. The germline V and J ends were trimmed by 5 bases and 2 bases, with 9 bases remaining between them. CDR3 length equals 13 residues. CDR1 SGDLS and CDR2 YYNGEE come from the germline V gene. The DNA of the CDR3 is TGTGCCAGCAGTCGAGGCCTCACAGATACGCAGTATTTT. It specifies CASSRGLTDTQYF.

This chain joins TRBV19 and TRBJ1-2; D is unresolved. This CDR3 spans 12 amino acids. V lost 5 bases and J lost 6, with 10 bases in between. CDR1 is LNHDA, CDR2 SQIVND, per germline (reference sequence). The chain's CDR3 is CASSPAGHGYTF. CDR3 nucleotide sequence: TGTGCCAGTAGTCCTGCGGGCCATGGCTACACCTTC.

CDR3 DNA sequence: TGCAGCGTTGGAGGGCTAGCGGGGGGCGTCATCCAGTTCTTC. It codes for CSVGGLAGGVIQFF. This chain joins TRBV29-1 and TRBJ2-1, with TRBD2 matching over 11 bases. V lost 4 bases and J lost 13; bases outside the gene matches: 12. The CDR3 extends over 14 amino acids. Germline V lookup: CDR1 SQVTM, CDR2 ANQGSEA.

The sample holds a few counts of this clone. The V gene is TRBV7-9, the J gene TRBJ1-1, with a weak D call TRBD1 (5 bases). Trimming pared 11 bases from V and 1 base from J, leaving 17 bases between. The CDR3 consists of 14 residues. CDR1 is SEHNR and CDR2 is FQNEAQ in the germline V gene (reference sequence). The CDR3, as DNA: TGTGCCTATATGGGGGGGAATCCGAACACTGAAGCTTTCTTT. It is translated as CAYMGGNPNTEAFF. Together with reference TRBV7-9 and TRBJ1-1, the CDR3 gives the full variable domain: DTGVSQNPRHKITKRGQNVTFRCDPISEHNRLYWYRQTLGQGPEFLTYFQNEAQLEKSRLLSDRFSAERPKGSFSTLEIQRTEQGDSAMYLCAYMGGNPNTEAFFGQGTRLTVV.

This clone appeared a single time. The chain combines TRBV27 with TRBJ2-1; TRBD2 matches at 12 bases. Germline trimming cut 4 bases from V and 5 bases from J; bases unmatched to any gene: 6. Germline CDR1 MNHEY, CDR2 SMNVEV (reference sequence). This CDR3 comprises 16 residues. In DNA form, the CDR3 reads TGTGCCAGCAGTTCTCCGACTAGCGGGGGTCACAATGAGCAGTTCTTC. It encodes CASSSPTSGGHNEQFF.

The CDR3 DNA reads as TGTGCCAGCAGCCAAAGGGGAGGGGGGGACGAGCAGTACTTC. It encodes CASSQRGGGDEQYF. The V call is TRBV14, the J call TRBJ2-7, with a tentative D call TRBD2 (7 bases). The CDR3 runs to 14 residues. V lost 2 bases, J lost 5 bases, and 13 bases lay in between. CDR1 and CDR2 from the germline V gene are SGHDN and FVKESK.

This clone was counted once. The chain couples TRBV7-9 to TRBJ1-1, with D possibly TRBD1 on 6 matching bases. There are 14 residues in the CDR3. V was clipped by 2 bases and J by 3 bases, with 10 bases between them. The germline gives CDR1 SEHNR, CDR2 FQNEAQ (reference sequence). The DNA for the CDR3 is TGTGCCAGCAGCTTAACCCGGACAGACACTGAAGCTTTCTTT. Residues: CASSLTRTDTEAFF. Filled out from reference TRBV7-9 and TRBJ1-1, the complete variable domain reads DTGVSQNPRHKITKRGQNVTFRCDPISEHNRLYWYRQTLGQGPEFLTYFQNEAQLEKSRLLSDRFSAERPKGSFSTLEIQRTEQGDSAMYLCASSLTRTDTEAFFGQGTRLTVV.